This TCR beta chain derives from a study of blood T cell repertoires in COVID-19. Profiled with immunoSEQ multiplex PCR; TCRdb holds only in-frame clones, not every one. The table shows under 200,000 clones, with about 86% occurring only once. Germline V gene sequence: CDR1 SGDLS, CDR2 YYNGEE. There are 14 residues in the CDR3. V was trimmed by 4 bases and J by 4 bases, leaving 15 bases between them. A single count supports this clone. The material sequenced was peripheral blood. The chain is built from TRBV9 and TRBJ2-7; D unclear. The sequence came from a man aged 45 to 65 with active or convalescent COVID-19. As DNA, the CDR3 is TGTGCCAGCAGCTCCGAGCCAAGCTCGTACGAGCAGTACTTC. This gives the protein CASSSEPSSYEQYF.